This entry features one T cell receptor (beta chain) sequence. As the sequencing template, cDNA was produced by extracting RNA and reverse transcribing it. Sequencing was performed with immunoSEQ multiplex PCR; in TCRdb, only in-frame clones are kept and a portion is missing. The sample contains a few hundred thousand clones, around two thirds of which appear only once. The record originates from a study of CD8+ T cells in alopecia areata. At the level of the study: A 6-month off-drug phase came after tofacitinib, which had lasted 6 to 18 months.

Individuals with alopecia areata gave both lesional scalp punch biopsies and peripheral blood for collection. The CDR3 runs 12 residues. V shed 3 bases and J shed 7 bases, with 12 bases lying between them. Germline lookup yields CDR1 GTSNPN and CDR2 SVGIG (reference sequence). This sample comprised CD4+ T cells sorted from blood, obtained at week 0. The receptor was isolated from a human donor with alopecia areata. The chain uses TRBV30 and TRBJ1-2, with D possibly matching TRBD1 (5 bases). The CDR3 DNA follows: TGTGCCTGGAGCCCGGGGACTTCTGGCTACACCTTC. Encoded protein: CAWSPGTSGYTF.